Listed below are T cell receptor beta chains from one sample, sequenced in a study of long-term antiretroviral therapy in people with HIV. Produced via immunoSEQ multiplex PCR; TCRdb's table is partial and in-frame only. Among about 31,000 clones listed, approximately 90% were seen once. The sample in question was unsorted PBMCs, obtained around 5 years before starting antiretroviral therapy. These receptors came from a man between 50 and 59 years old with HIV. Each CDR3 is given with its conserved first and last residue. D genes are given only for firm matches. Rows give clone size only sometimes, using once, few, many, or a class for an expanded clone.

>TRBV15|.|TRBD1|TRBJ1-4
TGTGCCACCACGCTGTCGGGACAGAGCAATGAAAAACTGTTTTTT
CATTLSGQSNEKLFF
>TRBV5-1|.|TRBD1|TRBJ1-1
TGCGCCAGCAGCTTGACAGGGGGGAACACTGAAGCTTTCTTT
CASSLTGGNTEAFF
>TRBV18|.|.|TRBJ1-1
TGTGCCAGCTCACCACCGGACGGGGCCGGTATAGTGAACACTGAAGCTTTCTTT
CASSPPDGAGIVNTEAFF
>TRBV7-9|.|TRBD2|TRBJ2-1
TGTGCCAGCAGCCCCCCCTTTCGACTAGCGGGAAGCTCCTACAATGAGCAGTTCTTC
CASSPPFRLAGSSYNEQFF
>TRBV15|.|.|TRBJ1-4
TGTGCCACCAGCAGAGATGGGGGGGGCCGTAGAGAAAAACTGTTTTTT
CATSRDGGGRREKLFF
>TRBV28|.|.|TRBJ2-7
TGTGCCAGCCATGGTAGCTCCTACGAGCAGTACTTC
CASHGSSYEQYF
>TRBV6-5|.|.|TRBJ1-6
TGTGCCAGCAGACCAAGTGGGAACGGGGGATCACCCCTCCACTTT
CASRPSGNGGSPLHF
>TRBV4-3|.|TRBD1|TRBJ2-7
TGCGCCAGCAGCCAAACGGGACAGGCCTACGAGCAGTACTTC
CASSQTGQAYEQYF
>TRBV6-5|.|.|TRBJ1-4
TGTGCCAGCAGTTACTACCCGGATACTAATGAAAAACTGTTTTTT
CASSYYPDTNEKLFF
>TRBV6-5|.|.|TRBJ1-5
TGTGCCAGCAGTGCGAAGGGGAGCCAGCCCCAGCATTTT
CASSAKGSQPQHF
>TRBV7-7|.|TRBD2|TRBJ2-3
TGTGCTAGCAGCTTAGGCCCAGCGGGGGGCTGGGATACGCAGTATTTT
CASSLGPAGGWDTQYF
>TRBV5-6|.|TRBD1|TRBJ2-7
TGTGCCAGCAGCCTAGACAGGGGGCGCGATATAGTCTACGAGCAGTACTTC
CASSLDRGRDIVYEQYF
>TRBV5-4|.|.|TRBJ2-7
TGTGCCAGCAGCCGTACTGGTGACGAGCAGTACTTC
CASSRTGDEQYF
>TRBV10-3|.|.|TRBJ2-7
TGTGCCATCAGCCGCGACGTAGCCTACGAGCAGTACTTC
CAISRDVAYEQYF
>TRBV5-1|once|.|TRBJ1-4
TGCGCCAGCAGCTTGGGTAGGGTAGGTGAAAAACTGTTTTTT
CASSLGRVGEKLFF
>TRBV19|.|TRBD1|TRBJ1-2
TGTGCCAGCGAGACGGGACAGGGGTATGGCTACACCTTC
CASETGQGYGYTF
>TRBV6-5|.|.|TRBJ2-7
TGTGCCAGCCGGGCGGGGAGCTCCTACGAGCAGTACTTC
CASRAGSSYEQYF
>TRBV7-2|.|.|TRBJ2-7
TGTGCCAGCAGGCCCACAGGGTACTCCTACGAGCAGTACTTC
CASRPTGYSYEQYF
>TRBV28|.|TRBD2|TRBJ2-7
TGTGCCAGCAGTCTCAGGACTAGCGGGGGGCAACTAACCTACGAGCAGTACTTC
CASSLRTSGGQLTYEQYF